The 9 T cell receptor beta chains presented below share a single source sample, sequenced in a study of control samples from healthy donors and cancer patients. The method was immunoSEQ multiplex PCR; TCRdb's version includes in-frame clones alone and lacks a portion of them. Of about 130,000 clones listed, about 95% are singletons. What was sequenced was blood. The receptors were sampled from a man aged 25-40 years in good health.

V and J are TRBV6-5 and TRBJ1-6; D remains ambiguous. The CDR3 consists of 13 residues. Germline CDR1 reads MNHEY; CDR2 reads SVGAGI. Trimming took 2 bases from V and 7 from J, leaving 6 bases between them. As DNA, the CDR3 is TGTGCCAGCAGTTACACACAGAATTCACCCCTCCACTTT. This encodes CASSYTQNSPLHF.

The rearrangement links TRBV27 to TRBJ1-2, with TRBD1 as a possible D gene (5 bases). The germline CDR1 and CDR2 sequences are MNHEY and SMNVEV (reference sequence). The CDR3 runs 13 residues. Trimming pared 8 bases from V and 4 bases from J, leaving 14 bases between. Here the CDR3 DNA reads TGTGCCAGCCGAGCGGGGGGTAGCTATGGCTACACCTTC. Its translation: CASRAGGSYGYTF.

The CDR3 sequence: CASSLVLGESSYNEQFF. The DNA of the CDR3 is TGTGCCAGCAGCTTAGTCCTAGGGGAGAGCTCCTACAATGAGCAGTTCTTC. The chain links TRBV11-2 to TRBJ2-1; D could derive from TRBD1 or TRBD2 (5 bases each). The CDR3 extends over 17 amino acids. V was shortened by 1 base and J by 0 bases, with 13 bases between the two germline ends. From germline, CDR1 is SGHAT and CDR2 FQNNGV.

The V gene is TRBV6-4, the J gene TRBJ1-5; D is possibly TRBD1 (5 bases). V was shortened by 2 bases and J by 4 bases, with 9 bases between the two germline ends. CDR1 MRHNA and CDR2 SNTAGT come from the germline V gene. This CDR3 has 14 residues. The CDR3 DNA sequence: TGTGCCAGCAGTGACAGGGACGCGAATCAGCCCCAGCATTTT. This codes for CASSDRDANQPQHF.

This chain uses TRBV7-2 with TRBJ2-7; 9 bases align to TRBD1. This CDR3 has 15 amino acids. The V gene's germline CDR1 is SGHTA and CDR2 FQGNSA. Unmatched junction bases numbered 10, after V lost 5 bases and J lost 5 bases. The CDR3 nucleotides read TGTGCCAGCAGCATAGGGGACAGGGCTTCCGACGAGCAGTACTTC. Its protein is CASSIGDRASDEQYF.

This clone has a single count. This chain connects TRBV10-3 to TRBJ1-1; 10 bases line up with TRBD1. The CDR3 sequence is 14 residues long. Unmatched junction bases numbered 1, after V lost 4 bases and J lost 2 bases. Per the germline V gene, CDR1 is ENHRY and CDR2 is SYGVKD. Here the CDR3 DNA reads TGTGCCATCAGTGGGACAGGGGGAAACACTGAAGCTTTCTTT. Amino acid sequence: CAISGTGGNTEAFF.

This chain uses TRBV5-5 with TRBJ2-7; TRBD1 agrees at 9 bases. The germline V gene encodes CDR1 SGHKS and CDR2 YYEKEE (reference sequence). The CDR3 contains 14 residues. The ends lost 4 bases at V and 4 bases at J; junction bases unmatched: 6. The CDR3 region is CASSIDRGMYEQYF. CDR3 bases: TGTGCCAGCAGCATCGACAGGGGGATGTACGAGCAGTACTTC. The whole variable domain, filled in from reference TRBV5-5 and TRBJ2-7, reads DAGVTQSPTHLIKTRGQQVTLRCSPISGHKSVSWYQQVLGQGPQFIFQYYEKEERGRGNFPDRFSARQFPNYSSELNVNALLLGDSALYLCASSIDRGMYEQYFGPGTRLTVT.

The V call is TRBV9, the J call TRBJ1-2, with 7 bases aligning to TRBD1. The V segment lost 5 bases and the J segment 4 bases; nucleotides outside the gene matches: 11. The CDR3 spans 15 residues. Germline CDR1 and CDR2: SGDLS and YYNGEE. The CDR3, as DNA: TGTGCCAGCAGTGAAACGACAGGGACGTTCTATGGCTACACCTTC. Protein product: CASSETTGTFYGYTF.

This clone was seen a handful of times. CDR3 nucleotide sequence: TGCGCCAGCAGGGCTCCGGGACCTAATCAGCCCCAGCATTTT. It specifies CASRAPGPNQPQHF. V gene TRBV10-2 combines with J gene TRBJ1-5, with D perhaps matching TRBD1 (5 bases). V lost 6 bases, J lost 4 bases, and 13 bases lay in between. This CDR3 spans 14 amino acids. Germline-derived CDR1 and CDR2 are WSHSY and SAAADI.